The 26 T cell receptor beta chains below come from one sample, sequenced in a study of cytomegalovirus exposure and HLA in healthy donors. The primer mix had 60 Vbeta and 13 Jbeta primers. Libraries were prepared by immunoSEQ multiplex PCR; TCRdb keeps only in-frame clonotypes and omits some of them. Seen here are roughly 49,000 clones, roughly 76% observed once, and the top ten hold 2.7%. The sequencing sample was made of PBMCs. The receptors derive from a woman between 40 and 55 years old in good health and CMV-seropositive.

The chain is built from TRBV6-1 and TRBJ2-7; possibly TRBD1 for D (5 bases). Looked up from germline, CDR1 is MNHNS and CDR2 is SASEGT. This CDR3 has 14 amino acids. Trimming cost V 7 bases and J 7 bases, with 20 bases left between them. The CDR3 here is CASKGLGDLREQYF. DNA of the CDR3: TGTGCCAGCAAGGGTTTAGGGGATTTGAGAGAGCAGTACTTC.

Here the CDR3 reads CASSSTLAAGELFF. The CDR3 bases are TGCGCCAGCAGCTCAACTCTAGCGGCCGGGGAGCTGTTTTTT. The J gene is TRBJ2-2, the V gene TRBV5-1, with TRBD2 matching 7 bases. CDR3 length: 14 residues. Trimming at V came to 3 bases and at J to 6 bases, leaving 5 bases not matched to a gene. Looked up from germline, CDR1 is SGHRS and CDR2 is YFSETQ.

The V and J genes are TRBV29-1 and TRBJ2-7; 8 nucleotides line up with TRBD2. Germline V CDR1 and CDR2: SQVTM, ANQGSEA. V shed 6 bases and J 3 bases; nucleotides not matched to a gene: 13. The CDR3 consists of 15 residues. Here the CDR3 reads CSVGGGWGRDYEQYF. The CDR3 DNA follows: TGCAGCGTCGGGGGGGGGTGGGGCCGGGACTACGAGCAGTACTTC.

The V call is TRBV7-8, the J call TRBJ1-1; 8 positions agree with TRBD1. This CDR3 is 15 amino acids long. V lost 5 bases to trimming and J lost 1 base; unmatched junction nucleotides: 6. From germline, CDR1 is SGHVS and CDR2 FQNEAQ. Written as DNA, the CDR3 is TGTGCCAGCAGCCCATGGACAGGGAGGAACACTGAAGCTTTCTTT. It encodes CASSPWTGRNTEAFF.

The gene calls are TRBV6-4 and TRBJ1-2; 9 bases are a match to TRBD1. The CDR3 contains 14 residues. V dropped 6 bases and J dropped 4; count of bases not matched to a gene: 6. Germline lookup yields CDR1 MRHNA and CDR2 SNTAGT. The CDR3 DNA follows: TGTGCCAGCAGCTCCGGGACAGGGCCCTATGGCTACACCTTC. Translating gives CASSSGTGPYGYTF.

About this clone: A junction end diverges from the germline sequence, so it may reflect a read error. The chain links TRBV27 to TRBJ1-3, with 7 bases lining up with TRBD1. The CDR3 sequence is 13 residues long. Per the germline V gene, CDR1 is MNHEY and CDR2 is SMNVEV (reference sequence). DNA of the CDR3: TGTGCCAGCAGTAGGACAGGACGAAACGCCATATATTTT. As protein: CASSRTGRNAIYF.

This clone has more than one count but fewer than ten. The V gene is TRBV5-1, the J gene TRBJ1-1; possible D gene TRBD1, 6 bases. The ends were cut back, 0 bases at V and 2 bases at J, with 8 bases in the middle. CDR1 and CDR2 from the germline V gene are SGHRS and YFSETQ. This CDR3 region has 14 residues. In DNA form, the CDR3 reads TGCGCCAGCAGCTTGGGGACAGTCAACACTGAAGCTTTCTTT. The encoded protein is CASSLGTVNTEAFF.

CDR3 region: CAISLRGREVGEQFF. CDR3 nucleotide sequence: TGTGCCATCAGCCTCAGGGGGCGAGAGGTCGGCGAGCAGTTCTTC. The chain employs TRBV10-3 and TRBJ2-1; 8 bases align to TRBD1. The CDR3 runs 15 residues. V trimming: 6 bases; J trimming: 10 bases; junction bases outside the gene matches: 14. Germline loops: CDR1 ENHRY, CDR2 SYGVKD.

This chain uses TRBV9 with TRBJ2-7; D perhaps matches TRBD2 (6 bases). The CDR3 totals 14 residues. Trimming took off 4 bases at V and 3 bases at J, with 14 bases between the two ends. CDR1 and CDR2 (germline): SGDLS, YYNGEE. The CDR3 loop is CASSQSNGGYEQYF. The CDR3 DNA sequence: TGTGCCAGCAGCCAGAGTAACGGGGGCTACGAGCAGTACTTC.

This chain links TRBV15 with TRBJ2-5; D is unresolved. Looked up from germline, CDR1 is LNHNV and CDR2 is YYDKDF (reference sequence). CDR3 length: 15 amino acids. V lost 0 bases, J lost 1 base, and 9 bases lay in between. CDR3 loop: CATSRERNGQETQYF. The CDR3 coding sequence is TGTGCCACCAGCAGAGAGAGGAACGGCCAAGAGACCCAGTACTTC. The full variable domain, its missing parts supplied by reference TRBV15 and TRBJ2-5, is DAMVIQNPRYQVTQFGKPVTLSCSQTLNHNVMYWYQQKSSQAPKLLFHYYDKDFNNEADTPDNFQSRRPNTSFCFLDIRSPGLGDTAMYLCATSRERNGQETQYFGPGTRLLVL.

CDR3 loop: CASSLKAGGWTQYF. Here the CDR3 DNA reads TGTGCCAGCAGCTTAAAGGCAGGGGGATGGACGCAGTATTTT. This rearrangement joins TRBV7-3 to TRBJ2-3; TRBD1 aligns across 7 bases. The germline V gene encodes CDR1 SGHTA and CDR2 FQGTGA. The trim removed 1 base at V and 9 bases at J, leaving 7 bases unmatched. This CDR3 is 14 amino acids long.

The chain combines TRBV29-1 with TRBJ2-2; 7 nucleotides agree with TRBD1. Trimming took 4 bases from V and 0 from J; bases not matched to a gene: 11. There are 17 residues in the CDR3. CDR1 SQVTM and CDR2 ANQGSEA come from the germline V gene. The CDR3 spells CSVGPPIDRANTGELFF. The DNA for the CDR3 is TGCAGCGTTGGCCCTCCTATTGACAGGGCGAACACCGGGGAGCTGTTTTTT.

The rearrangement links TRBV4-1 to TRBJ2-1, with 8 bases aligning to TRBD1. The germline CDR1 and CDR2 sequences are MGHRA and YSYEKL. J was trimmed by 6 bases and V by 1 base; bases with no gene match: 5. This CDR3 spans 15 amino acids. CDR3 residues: CASSQGQGAINEQFF. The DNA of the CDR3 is TGCGCCAGCAGCCAAGGTCAGGGGGCGATCAATGAGCAGTTCTTC.

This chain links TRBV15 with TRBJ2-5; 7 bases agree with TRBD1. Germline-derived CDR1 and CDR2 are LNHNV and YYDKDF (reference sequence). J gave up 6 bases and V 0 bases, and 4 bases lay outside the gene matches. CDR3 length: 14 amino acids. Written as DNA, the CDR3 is TGTGCCACCAGCAGAGATCGACAGGGCCAGACCCAGTACTTC. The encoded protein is CATSRDRQGQTQYF.

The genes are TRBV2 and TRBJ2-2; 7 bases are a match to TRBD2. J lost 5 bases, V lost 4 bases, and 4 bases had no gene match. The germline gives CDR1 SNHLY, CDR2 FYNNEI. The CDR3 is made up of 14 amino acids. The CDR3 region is CASSGTRETGELFF. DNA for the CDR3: TGTGCCAGCAGTGGGACTAGAGAAACCGGGGAGCTGTTTTTT.

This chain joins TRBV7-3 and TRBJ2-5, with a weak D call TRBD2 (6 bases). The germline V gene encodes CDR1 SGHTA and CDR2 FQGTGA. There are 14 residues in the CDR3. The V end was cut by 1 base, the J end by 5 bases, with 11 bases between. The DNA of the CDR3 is TGTGCCAGCAGCTTAAGGGGAGGAGAGGAGACCCAGTACTTC. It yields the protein CASSLRGGEETQYF.

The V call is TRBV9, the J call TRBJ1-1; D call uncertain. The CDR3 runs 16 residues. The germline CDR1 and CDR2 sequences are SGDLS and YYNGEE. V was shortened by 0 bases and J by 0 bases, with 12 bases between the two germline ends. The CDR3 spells CASSVVGGGMNTEAFF. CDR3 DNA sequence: TGTGCCAGCAGCGTAGTGGGCGGAGGTATGAACACTGAAGCTTTCTTT.

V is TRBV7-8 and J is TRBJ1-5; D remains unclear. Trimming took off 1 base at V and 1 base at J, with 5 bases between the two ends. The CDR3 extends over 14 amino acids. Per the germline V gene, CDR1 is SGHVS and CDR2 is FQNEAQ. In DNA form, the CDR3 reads TGTGCCAGCAGCTTAGACGGGAGCAATCAGCCCCAGCATTTT. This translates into CASSLDGSNQPQHF.

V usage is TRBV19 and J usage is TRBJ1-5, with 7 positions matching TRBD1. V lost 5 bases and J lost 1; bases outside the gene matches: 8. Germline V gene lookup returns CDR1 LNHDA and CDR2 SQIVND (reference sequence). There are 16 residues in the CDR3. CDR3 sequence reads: CASSSPGQPSNQPQHF. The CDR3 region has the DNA TGTGCCAGTAGTTCTCCGGGACAGCCGAGCAATCAGCCCCAGCATTTT.

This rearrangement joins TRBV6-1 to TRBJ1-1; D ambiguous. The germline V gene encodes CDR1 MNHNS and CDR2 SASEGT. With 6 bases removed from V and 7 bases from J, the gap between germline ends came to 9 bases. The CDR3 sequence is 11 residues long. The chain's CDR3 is CASRGSREAFF. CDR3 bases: TGTGCCAGCAGGGGCAGCCGTGAAGCTTTCTTT.

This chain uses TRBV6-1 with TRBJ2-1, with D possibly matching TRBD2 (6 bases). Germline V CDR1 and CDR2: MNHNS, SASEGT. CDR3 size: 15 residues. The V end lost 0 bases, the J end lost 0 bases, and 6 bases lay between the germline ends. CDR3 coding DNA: TGTGCCAGCAGTGAAGCTAGCGGCTCCTACAATGAGCAGTTCTTC. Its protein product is CASSEASGSYNEQFF.

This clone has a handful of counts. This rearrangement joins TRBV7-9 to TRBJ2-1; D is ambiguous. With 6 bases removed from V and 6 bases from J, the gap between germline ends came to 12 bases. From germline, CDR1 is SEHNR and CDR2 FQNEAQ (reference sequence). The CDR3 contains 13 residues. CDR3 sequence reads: CASSDTFLNEQFF. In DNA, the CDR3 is TGTGCCAGCAGTGACACCTTCCTCAATGAGCAGTTCTTC.

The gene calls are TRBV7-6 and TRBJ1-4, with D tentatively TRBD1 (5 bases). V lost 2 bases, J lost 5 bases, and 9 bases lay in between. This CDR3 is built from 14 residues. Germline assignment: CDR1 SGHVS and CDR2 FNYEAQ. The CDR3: CASSLNPGNEKLFF. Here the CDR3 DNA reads TGTGCCAGCAGCTTAAATCCAGGGAATGAAAAACTGTTTTTT. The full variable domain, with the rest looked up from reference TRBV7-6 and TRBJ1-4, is GAGVSQSPRYKVTKRGQDVALRCDPISGHVSLYWYRQALGQGPEFLTYFNYEAQQDKSGLPNDRFSAERPEGSISTLTIQRTEQRDSAMYRCASSLNPGNEKLFFGSGTQLSVL.

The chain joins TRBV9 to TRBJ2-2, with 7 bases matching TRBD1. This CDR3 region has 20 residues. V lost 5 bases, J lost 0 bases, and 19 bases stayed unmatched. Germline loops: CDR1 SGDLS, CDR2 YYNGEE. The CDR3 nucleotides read TGTGCCAGCAGTATAGGCACCGGGACAGCTCCCCCATCGAACACCGGGGAGCTGTTTTTT. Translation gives CASSIGTGTAPPSNTGELFF.

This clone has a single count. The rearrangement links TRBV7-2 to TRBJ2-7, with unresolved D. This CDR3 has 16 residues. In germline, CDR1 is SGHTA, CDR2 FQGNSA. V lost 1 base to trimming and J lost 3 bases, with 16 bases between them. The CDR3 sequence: CASSLGWAHDGYEQYF. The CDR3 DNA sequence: TGTGCCAGCAGCTTAGGTTGGGCCCACGACGGCTACGAGCAGTACTTC.

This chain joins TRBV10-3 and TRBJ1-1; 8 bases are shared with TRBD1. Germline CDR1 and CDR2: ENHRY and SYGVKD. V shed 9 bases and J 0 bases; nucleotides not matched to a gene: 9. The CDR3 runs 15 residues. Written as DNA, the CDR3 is TGTGCCATTTCAGGGGGCAATCCCTTGAACACTGAAGCTTTCTTT. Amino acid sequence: CAISGGNPLNTEAFF.